The rows below give T cell receptor beta chains drawn from one sample of a study of tumour-infiltrating T cells in Burkitt lymphoma. Repertoires were generated with immunoSEQ multiplex PCR, while TCRdb's copy carries only in-frame clones and drops some. The table lists roughly 15,000 clones, roughly 87% of them singletons. Sequencing was done on a sample of tumor tissue. All receptors come from a human donor with diffuse large B-cell lymphoma. Each CDR3 is given with its conserved first and last residue. A D gene is named only where the DNA matches it firmly. Expanded clones get a size class; other rows say once, few or many, or leave the size out.

14 | TRBJ2-4 | TRBD1 | TRBV6-5 | NA | TGTGCCAGCAGTTTTCAGGGGGCGAGAAACATTCAGTACTTC | CASSFQGARNIQYF
17 | TRBJ2-1 | TRBD2 | TRBV10-3 | once | TGTGCCATCAGAGGGACTAGCGGGAGCACCTCCTACAATGAGCAGTTCTTC | CAIRGTSGSTSYNEQFF
13 | TRBJ1-5 | NA | TRBV19 | NA | TGTGCCACCCAGGCTTATGACAATCAGCCCCAGCATTTT | CATQAYDNQPQHF
15 | TRBJ1-4 | TRBD1 | TRBV27 | NA | TGTGCCAGCAGTTTATGGGGACAGGGAGAAGAAAAACTGTTTTTT | CASSLWGQGEEKLFF
16 | TRBJ2-1 | NA | TRBV7-8 | NA | TGTGCCAGCAGCTTAGCGGGGGGCGCAACCTACAATGAGCAGTTCTTC | CASSLAGGATYNEQFF
14 | TRBJ1-2 | NA | TRBV27 | NA | TGTGCCAGCACACACAATGTGGATAACTATGGCTACACCTTC | CASTHNVDNYGYTF
15 | TRBJ1-4 | TRBD1 | TRBV19 | NA | TGTGCCAGTAGTCCCTGGGACAGTTGGGGTGAAAAACTGTTTTTT | CASSPWDSWGEKLFF
13 | TRBJ1-5 | NA | TRBV5-1 | NA | TGCGCCAGCAGCTTGGGGACTGGTCAGCCCCAGCATTTT | CASSLGTGQPQHF
18 | TRBJ1-2 | NA | TRBV4-3 | NA | TGCGCCAGCAGCCAAAGCTTAGAGACAAGAACTGAGAACTATGGCTACACCTTC | CASSQSLETRTENYGYTF
13 | TRBJ1-3 | NA | TRBV27 | NA | TGTGCCAGCAGTTTGAACCGAGGAAACACCATATATTTT | CASSLNRGNTIYF
12 | TRBJ2-1 | NA | TRBV15 | once | TGTGCCACCAGCAGGGTAGACAATGAGCAGTTCTTC | CATSRVDNEQFF
17 | TRBJ1-6 | NA | TRBV14 | NA | TGTGCCAGCAGCCAAGTTCCAGGCAGCTCCTATAATTCACCCCTCCACTTT | CASSQVPGSSYNSPLHF
13 | TRBJ1-2 | TRBD1 | TRBV6-5 | NA | TGTGCCAGCAGTCGGGACAGGGCCTATGGCTACACCTTC | CASSRDRAYGYTF
12 | TRBJ1-1 | NA | TRBV28 | NA | TGTGCCAGCAGTTTTGGGCCCTACCAAGCTTTCTTT | CASSFGPYQAFF
14 | TRBJ2-1 | NA | TRBV5-4 | NA | TGTGCCAGCAGCACCTCTAGCTCCTACAATGAGCAGTTCTTC | CASSTSSSYNEQFF
16 | TRBJ1-1 | TRBD1 | TRBV5-4 | NA | TGTGCCAGCAGCCAGGACAGGGTGAAGCCCGACGACGAAGCTTTCTTT | CASSQDRVKPDDEAFF
15 | TRBJ1-1 | NA | TRBV10-3 | once | TGTGCCATCAGTGAGTCGGGCGCGGTGAACACTGAAGCTTTCTTT | CAISESGAVNTEAFF
14 | TRBJ2-2 | NA | TRBV2 | NA | TGTGCCAGCAGTGCCTCTGGACTCCCCGGGGAGCTGTTTTTT | CASSASGLPGELFF
15 | TRBJ2-7 | NA | TRBV4-3 | NA | TGCGCCAGCAGCCAAGCCCCACATGACGCCTACGAGCAGTACTTC | CASSQAPHDAYEQYF
15 | TRBJ1-1 | TRBD1 | TRBV19 | NA | TGTGCCAGTAGTATCGGAGGGACAGGGTACACTGAAGCTTTCTTT | CASSIGGTGYTEAFF
14 | TRBJ2-1 | TRBD1 | TRBV4-3 | NA | TGCGCCAGCAGCCAAGCAGGGGGCCGAAATGAGCAGTTCTTC | CASSQAGGRNEQFF
17 | TRBJ2-7 | TRBD2 | TRBV11-2 | NA | TGTGCCAGCAGCCTCCCCCGAGGACTAGCGGGGACCTACGAGCAGTACTTC | CASSLPRGLAGTYEQYF
14 | TRBJ1-1 | TRBD1 | TRBV29-1 | NA | TGCAGCGGTACAGGGGGCCCATCAGGGGCTGAAGCTTTCTTT | CSGTGGPSGAEAFF
13 | TRBJ2-7 | NA | TRBV10-3 | NA | TGTGCCATCAGGACTGACGGCTCCTACGAGCAGTACTTC | CAIRTDGSYEQYF
11 | TRBJ2-2 | NA | TRBV9 | NA | TGTGCCAGCAGTCAGGGCGGGGAGCTGTTTTTT | CASSQGGELFF
14 | TRBJ1-2 | NA | TRBV27 | once | TGTGCCAGCAGTACGCCGGGAAGTAACTATGGCTACACCTTC | CASSTPGSNYGYTF
15 | TRBJ2-3 | NA | TRBV7-9 | once | TGTGCCAGCAGCTCCCTTCTGGGGCGGCTGGATACGCAGTATTTT | CASSSLLGRLDTQYF
13 | TRBJ2-1 | NA | TRBV7-9 | NA | TGTGCCAGCAGCTTAGGGGGAGGCAATGAGCAGTTCTTC | CASSLGGGNEQFF
15 | TRBJ2-7 | NA | TRBV4-2 | NA | TGTGCCAGCAGCCAAGACTGGGCAGGGAGGTACGAGCAGTACTTC | CASSQDWAGRYEQYF